This T cell receptor (beta chain) was found in a study of Ad26.COV2.S vaccination and SARS-CoV-2 variants. Treatment given: over 15 received Ad26.COV2.S at low or high dose, single or two shots; about 5 received placebo; per-sample allocation not given. Samples came from day 63 after the first vaccine or placebo injection. The CDR3 has 13 residues. The germline V gene encodes CDR1 SNHLY and CDR2 FYNNEI. V lost 10 bases to trimming and J lost 1 base, with 13 bases between them. TCRdb's copy holds only in-frame clones and misses some; the assay was immunoSEQ multiplex PCR. The sample has approximately 450,000 clones; 90% are singletons.

The V call is TRBV2, the J call TRBJ1-2, with D maybe TRBD1 (6 bases). The receptor was derived from a person between 18 and 65 years old who received the Ad26.COV2.S COVID-19 vaccine or a placebo. The source was peripheral blood, collected in a trial of Ad26.COV2.S vaccine versus placebo. The CDR3 nucleotides read TGTGCCAACTCAGGGGACGGTAACTATGGCTACACCTTC. Residues: CANSGDGNYGYTF.